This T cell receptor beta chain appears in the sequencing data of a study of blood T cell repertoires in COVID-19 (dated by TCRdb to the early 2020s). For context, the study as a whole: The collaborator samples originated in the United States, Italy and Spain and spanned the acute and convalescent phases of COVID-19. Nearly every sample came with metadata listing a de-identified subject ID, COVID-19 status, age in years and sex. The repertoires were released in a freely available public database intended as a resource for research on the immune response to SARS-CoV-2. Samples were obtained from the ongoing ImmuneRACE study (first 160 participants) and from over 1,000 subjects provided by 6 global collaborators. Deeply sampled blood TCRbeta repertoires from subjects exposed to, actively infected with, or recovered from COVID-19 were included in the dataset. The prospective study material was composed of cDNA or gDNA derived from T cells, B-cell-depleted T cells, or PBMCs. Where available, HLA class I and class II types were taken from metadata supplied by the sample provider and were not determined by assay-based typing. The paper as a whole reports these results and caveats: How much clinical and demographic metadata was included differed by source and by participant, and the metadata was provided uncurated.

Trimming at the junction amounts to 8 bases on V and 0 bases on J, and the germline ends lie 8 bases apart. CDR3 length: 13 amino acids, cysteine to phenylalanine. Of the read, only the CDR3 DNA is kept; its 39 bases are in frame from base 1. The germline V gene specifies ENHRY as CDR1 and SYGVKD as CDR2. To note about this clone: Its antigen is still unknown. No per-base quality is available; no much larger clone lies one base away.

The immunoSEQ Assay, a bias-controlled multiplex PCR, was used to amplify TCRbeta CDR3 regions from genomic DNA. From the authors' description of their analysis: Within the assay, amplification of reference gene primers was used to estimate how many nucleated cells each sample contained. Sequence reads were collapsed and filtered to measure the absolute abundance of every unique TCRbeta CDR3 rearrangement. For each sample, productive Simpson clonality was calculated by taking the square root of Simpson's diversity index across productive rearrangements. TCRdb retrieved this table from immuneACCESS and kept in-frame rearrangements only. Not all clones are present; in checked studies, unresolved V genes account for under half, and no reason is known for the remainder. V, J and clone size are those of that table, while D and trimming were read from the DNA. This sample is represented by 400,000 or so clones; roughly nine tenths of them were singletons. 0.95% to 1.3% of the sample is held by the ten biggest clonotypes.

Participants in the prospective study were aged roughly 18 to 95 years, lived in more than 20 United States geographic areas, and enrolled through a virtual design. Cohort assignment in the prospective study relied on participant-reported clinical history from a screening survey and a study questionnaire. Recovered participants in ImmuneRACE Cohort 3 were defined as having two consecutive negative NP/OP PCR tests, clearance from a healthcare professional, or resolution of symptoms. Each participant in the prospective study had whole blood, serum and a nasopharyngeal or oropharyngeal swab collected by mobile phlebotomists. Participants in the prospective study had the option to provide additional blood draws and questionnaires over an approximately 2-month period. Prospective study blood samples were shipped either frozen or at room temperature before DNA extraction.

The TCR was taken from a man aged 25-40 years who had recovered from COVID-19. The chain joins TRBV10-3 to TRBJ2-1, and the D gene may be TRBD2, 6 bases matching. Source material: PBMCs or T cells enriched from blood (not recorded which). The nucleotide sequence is TGTGCCATCGCGGAGGGCTCCTACAATGAGCAGTTCTTC. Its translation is CAIAEGSYNEQFF.